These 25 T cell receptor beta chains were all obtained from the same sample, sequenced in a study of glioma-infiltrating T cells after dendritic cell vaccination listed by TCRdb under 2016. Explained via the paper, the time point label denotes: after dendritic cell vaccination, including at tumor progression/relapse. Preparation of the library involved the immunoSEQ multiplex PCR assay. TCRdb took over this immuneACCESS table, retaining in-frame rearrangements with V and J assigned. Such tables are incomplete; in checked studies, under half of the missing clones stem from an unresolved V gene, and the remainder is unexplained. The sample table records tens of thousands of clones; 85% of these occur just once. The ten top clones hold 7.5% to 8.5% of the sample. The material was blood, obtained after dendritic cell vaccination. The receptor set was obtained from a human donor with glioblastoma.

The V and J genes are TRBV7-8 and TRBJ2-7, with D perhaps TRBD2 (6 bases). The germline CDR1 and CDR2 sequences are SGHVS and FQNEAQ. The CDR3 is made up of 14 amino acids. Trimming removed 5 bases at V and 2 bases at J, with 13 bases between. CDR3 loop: CASSPGLAAYEQYF. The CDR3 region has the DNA TGTGCCAGCAGCCCAGGGTTAGCGGCCTACGAGCAGTACTTC.

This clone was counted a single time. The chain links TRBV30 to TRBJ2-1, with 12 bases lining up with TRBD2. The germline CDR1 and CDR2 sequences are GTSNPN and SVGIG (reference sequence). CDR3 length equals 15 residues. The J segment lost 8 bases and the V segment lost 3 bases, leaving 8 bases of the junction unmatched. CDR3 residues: CAWSLAGGSIHEQFF. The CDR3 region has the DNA TGTGCCTGGAGCCTAGCGGGAGGGTCTATCCATGAGCAGTTCTTC. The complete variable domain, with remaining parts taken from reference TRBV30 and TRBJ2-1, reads SQTIHQWPATLVQPVGSPLSLECTVEGTSNPNLYWYRQAAGRGLQLLFYSVGIGQISSEVPQNLSASRPQDRQFILSSKKLLLSDSGFYLCAWSLAGGSIHEQFFGPGTRLTVL.

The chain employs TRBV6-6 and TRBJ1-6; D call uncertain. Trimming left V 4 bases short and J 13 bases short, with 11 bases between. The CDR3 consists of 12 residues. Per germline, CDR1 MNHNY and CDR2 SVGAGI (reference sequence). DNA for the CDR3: TGTGCCAGCAGTTCGTTGACTAGTCCCCTCCACTTT. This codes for CASSSLTSPLHF.

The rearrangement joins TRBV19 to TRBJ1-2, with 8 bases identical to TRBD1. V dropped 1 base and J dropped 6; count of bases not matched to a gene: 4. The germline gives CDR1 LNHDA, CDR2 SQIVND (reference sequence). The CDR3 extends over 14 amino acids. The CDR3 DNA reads TGTGCCAGTAGTATAGGGACAGGGCTCGATGGCTACACCTTC. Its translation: CASSIGTGLDGYTF.

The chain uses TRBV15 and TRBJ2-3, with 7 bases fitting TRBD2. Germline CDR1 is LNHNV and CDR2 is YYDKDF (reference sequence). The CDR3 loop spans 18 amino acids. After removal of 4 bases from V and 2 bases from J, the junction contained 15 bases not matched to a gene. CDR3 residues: CATSTTRLASPITDTQYF. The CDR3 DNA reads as TGTGCCACCAGCACAACTAGACTAGCTAGCCCGATCACAGATACGCAGTATTTT.

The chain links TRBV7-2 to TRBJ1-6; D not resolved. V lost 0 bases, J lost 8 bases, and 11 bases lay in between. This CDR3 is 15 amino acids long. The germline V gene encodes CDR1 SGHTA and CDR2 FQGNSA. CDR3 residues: CASSLAVSRDSPLHF. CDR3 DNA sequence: TGTGCCAGCAGCTTAGCGGTATCGAGGGATTCACCCCTCCACTTT.

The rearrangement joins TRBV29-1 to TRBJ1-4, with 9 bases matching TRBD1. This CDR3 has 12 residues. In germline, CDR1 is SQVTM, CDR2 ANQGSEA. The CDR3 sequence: CSAGTGREKLFF. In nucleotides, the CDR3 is TGCAGTGCCGGGACAGGGAGAGAAAAACTGTTTTTT. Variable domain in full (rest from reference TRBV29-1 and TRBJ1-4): SAVISQKPSRDICQRGTSLTIQCQVDSQVTMMFWYRQQPGQSLTLIATANQGSEATYESGFVIDKFPISRPNLTFSTLTVSNMSPEDSSIYLCSAGTGREKLFFGSGTQLSVL.

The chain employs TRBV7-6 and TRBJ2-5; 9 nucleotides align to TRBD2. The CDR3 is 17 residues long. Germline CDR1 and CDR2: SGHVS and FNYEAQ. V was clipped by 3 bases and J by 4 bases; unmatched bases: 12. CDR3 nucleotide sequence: TGTGCCAGCAGCTTCCTCGGTCTAGCGGGGTCGGCAGAGACCCAGTACTTC. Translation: CASSFLGLAGSAETQYF.

The CDR3: CASSLTGRTEAFF. The CDR3 DNA reads as TGTGCCAGCAGCTTGACAGGGAGAACTGAAGCTTTCTTT. The V gene is TRBV7-2, the J gene TRBJ1-1, with TRBD1 identical over 7 bases. The CDR3 runs to 13 residues. Trimming cost V 3 bases and J 5 bases; bases outside gene matches: 3. The germline gives CDR1 SGHTA, CDR2 FQGNSA.

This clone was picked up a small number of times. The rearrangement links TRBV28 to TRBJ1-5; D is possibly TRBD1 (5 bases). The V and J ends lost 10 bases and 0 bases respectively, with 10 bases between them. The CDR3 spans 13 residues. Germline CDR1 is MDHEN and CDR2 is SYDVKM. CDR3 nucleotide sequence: TGTGCCATCGGACAAGATAGCAATCAGCCCCAGCATTTT. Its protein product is CAIGQDSNQPQHF. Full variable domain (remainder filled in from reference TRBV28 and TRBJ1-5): DVKVTQSSRYLVKRTGEKVFLECVQDMDHENMFWYRQDPGLGLRLIYFSYDVKMKEKGDIPEGYSVSREKKERFSLILESASTNQTSMYLCAIGQDSNQPQHFGDGTRLSIL.

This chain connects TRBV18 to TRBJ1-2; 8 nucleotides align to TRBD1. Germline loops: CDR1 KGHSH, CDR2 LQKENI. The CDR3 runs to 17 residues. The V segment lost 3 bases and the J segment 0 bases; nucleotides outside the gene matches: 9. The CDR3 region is CASSPTGTGGTNYGYTF. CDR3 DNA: TGTGCCAGCTCACCTACTGGGACAGGAGGAACTAACTATGGCTACACCTTC.

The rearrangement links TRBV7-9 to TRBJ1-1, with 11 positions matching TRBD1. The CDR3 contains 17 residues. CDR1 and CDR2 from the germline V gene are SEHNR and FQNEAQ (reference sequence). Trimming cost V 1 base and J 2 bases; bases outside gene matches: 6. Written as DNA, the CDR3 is TGTGCCAGCAGCTTAGGGACAGGGGGCCAGCTCAACACTGAAGCTTTCTTT. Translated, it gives CASSLGTGGQLNTEAFF.

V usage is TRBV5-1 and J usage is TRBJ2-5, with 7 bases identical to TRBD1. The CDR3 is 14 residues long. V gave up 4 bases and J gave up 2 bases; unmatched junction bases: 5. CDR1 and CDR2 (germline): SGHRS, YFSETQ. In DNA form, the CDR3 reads TGCGCCAGCAGCCCGACAGGGTCTCAAGAGACCCAGTACTTC. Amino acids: CASSPTGSQETQYF.

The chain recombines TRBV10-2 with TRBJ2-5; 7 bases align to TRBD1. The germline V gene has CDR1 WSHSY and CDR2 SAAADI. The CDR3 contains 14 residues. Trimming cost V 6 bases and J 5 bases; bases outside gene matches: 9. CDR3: CASRKTTGFETQYF. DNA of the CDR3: TGCGCCAGCAGAAAAACGACAGGGTTCGAGACCCAGTACTTC.

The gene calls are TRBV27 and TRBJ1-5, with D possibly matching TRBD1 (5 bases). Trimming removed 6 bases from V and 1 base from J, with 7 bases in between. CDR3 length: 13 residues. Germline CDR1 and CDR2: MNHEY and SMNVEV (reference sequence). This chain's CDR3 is CASSGGSNQPQHF. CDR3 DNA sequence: TGTGCCAGCAGCGGGGGAAGCAATCAGCCCCAGCATTTT.

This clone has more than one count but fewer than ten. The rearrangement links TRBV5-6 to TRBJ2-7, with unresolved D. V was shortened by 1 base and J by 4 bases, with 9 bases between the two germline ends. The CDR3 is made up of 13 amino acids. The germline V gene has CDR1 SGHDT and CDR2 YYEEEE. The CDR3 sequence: CASSLMMAYEQYF. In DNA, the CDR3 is TGTGCCAGCAGCTTGATGATGGCTTACGAGCAGTACTTC.

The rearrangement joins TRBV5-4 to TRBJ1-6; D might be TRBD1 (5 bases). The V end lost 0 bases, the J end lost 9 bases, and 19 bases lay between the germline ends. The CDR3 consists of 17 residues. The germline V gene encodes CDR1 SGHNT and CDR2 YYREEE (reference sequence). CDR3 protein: CASSLDGFRGVGSPLHF. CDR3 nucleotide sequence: TGTGCCAGCAGCTTGGATGGCTTTCGGGGGGTAGGTTCACCCCTCCACTTT. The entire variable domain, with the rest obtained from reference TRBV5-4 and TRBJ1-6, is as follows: ETGVTQSPTHLIKTRGQQVTLRCSSQSGHNTVSWYQQALGQGPQFIFQYYREEENGRGNFPPRFSGLQFPNYSSELNVNALELDDSALYLCASSLDGFRGVGSPLHFGNGTRLTVT.

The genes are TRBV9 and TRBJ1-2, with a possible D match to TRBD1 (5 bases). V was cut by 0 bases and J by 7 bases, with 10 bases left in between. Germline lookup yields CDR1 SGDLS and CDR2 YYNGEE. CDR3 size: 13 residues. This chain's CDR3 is CASSVEGIGGYTF. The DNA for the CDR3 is TGTGCCAGCAGCGTAGAGGGGATCGGTGGCTACACCTTC.

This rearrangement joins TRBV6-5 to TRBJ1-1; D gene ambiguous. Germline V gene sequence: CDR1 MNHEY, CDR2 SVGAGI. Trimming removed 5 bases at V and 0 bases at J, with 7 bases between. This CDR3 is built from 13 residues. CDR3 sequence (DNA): TGTGCCAGCAGTCGCACAATGAACACTGAAGCTTTCTTT. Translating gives CASSRTMNTEAFF.

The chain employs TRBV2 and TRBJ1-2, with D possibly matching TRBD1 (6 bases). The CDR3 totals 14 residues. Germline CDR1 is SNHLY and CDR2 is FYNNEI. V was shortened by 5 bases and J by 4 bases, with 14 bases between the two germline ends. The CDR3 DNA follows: TGTGCCAGCAGTCTAGAACAGGGATTCTATGGCTACACCTTC. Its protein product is CASSLEQGFYGYTF.

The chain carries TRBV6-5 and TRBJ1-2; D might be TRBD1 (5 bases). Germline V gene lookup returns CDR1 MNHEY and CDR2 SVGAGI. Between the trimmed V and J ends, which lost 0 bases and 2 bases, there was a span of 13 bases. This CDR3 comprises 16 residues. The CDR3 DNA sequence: TGTGCCAGCAGTTACTCGATCCCCAGGGCAAACTATGGCTACACCTTC. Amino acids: CASSYSIPRANYGYTF.

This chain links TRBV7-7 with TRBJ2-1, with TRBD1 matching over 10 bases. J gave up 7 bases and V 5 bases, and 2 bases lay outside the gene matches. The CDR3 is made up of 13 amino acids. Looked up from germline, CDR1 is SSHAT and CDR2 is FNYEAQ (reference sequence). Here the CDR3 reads CASSTGQGNEQFF. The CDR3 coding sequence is TGTGCCAGCAGCACGGGACAGGGGAATGAGCAGTTCTTC.

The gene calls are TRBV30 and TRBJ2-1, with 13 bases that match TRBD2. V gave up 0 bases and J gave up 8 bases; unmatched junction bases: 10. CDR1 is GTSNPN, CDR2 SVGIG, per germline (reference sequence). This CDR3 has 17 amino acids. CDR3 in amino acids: CAWSVSRTSGRIDEQFF. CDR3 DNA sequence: TGTGCCTGGAGTGTATCTCGGACTAGCGGGAGAATCGATGAGCAGTTCTTC.

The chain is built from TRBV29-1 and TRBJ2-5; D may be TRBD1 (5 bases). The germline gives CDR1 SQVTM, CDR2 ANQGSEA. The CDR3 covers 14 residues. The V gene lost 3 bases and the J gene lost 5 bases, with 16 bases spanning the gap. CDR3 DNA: TGCAGCGTTGAGGGTCAAGGGGTAATCGAGACCCAGTACTTC. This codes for CSVEGQGVIETQYF.

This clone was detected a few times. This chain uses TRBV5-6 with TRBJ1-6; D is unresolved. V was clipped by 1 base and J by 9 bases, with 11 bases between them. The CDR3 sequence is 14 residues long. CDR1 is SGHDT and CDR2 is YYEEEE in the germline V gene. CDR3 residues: CASSLSGVISPLHF. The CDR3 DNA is TGTGCCAGCAGCTTGAGCGGTGTTATTTCACCCCTCCACTTT.